These 10 T cell receptor beta chains originate from one sample sequenced in a study of T cells after posttransplantation cyclophosphamide. The table came from immunoSEQ multiplex PCR; TCRdb's copy has only in-frame clones and leaves some out. The sample contains tens of thousands of clones, none of them singletons. Sequencing input: PBMCs. These receptors were collected from a woman aged 60 to 75 in good health, CMV-negative, and a related stem cell transplant donor.

This clone was observed many times. The chain has TRBV11-1 and TRBJ2-1; maybe TRBD1 (5 bases). The CDR3 contains 13 residues. V was pared by 4 bases and J by 4 bases, with 8 bases between. The germline V gene encodes CDR1 SGHAT and CDR2 FQDESV (reference sequence). The chain's CDR3 is CASSSGPYNEQFF. For the CDR3, the DNA is TGTGCCAGCAGCTCAGGGCCATACAATGAGCAGTTCTTC.

In this sample, this clone turned up many times. The J gene is TRBJ1-4, the V gene TRBV27; D may be TRBD1 (6 bases). This CDR3 comprises 15 residues. V was clipped by 3 bases and J by 5 bases, with 13 bases between them. Germline-derived CDR1 and CDR2 are MNHEY and SMNVEV (reference sequence). The CDR3 nucleotides read TGTGCCAGCAGTTTCTCTGACAGGTCGAATGAAAAACTGTTTTTT. Amino acids: CASSFSDRSNEKLFF.

This clone was picked up many times. CDR3 nucleotide sequence: TGCGCCAGCAGCCAAGAATTAGCGGGGGGAATTGAGCAGTTCTTC. This encodes CASSQELAGGIEQFF. V usage is TRBV4-3 and J usage is TRBJ2-1; 10 nucleotides match TRBD2. With V trimmed by 0 bases and J by 9 bases, 5 bases remained unmatched. Germline values: CDR1 LGHNA, CDR2 YSLEER. CDR3 length: 15 residues.

This clone was seen at least ten times. The V call is TRBV7-9, the J call TRBJ2-1; 12 bases match TRBD2. V lost 1 base, J lost 8 bases, and 3 bases stayed unmatched. Germline V gene sequence: CDR1 SEHNR, CDR2 FQNEAQ (reference sequence). The CDR3 totals 15 residues. The CDR3 DNA sequence: TGTGCCAGCAGCTTAGAACTAGCGGGAGGACATGAGCAGTTCTTC. Translated, it gives CASSLELAGGHEQFF.

This clone was seen at least ten times. The chain carries TRBV28 and TRBJ1-1; unclear D gene. The CDR3 totals 14 residues. CDR1 MDHEN and CDR2 SYDVKM come from the germline V gene. V was shortened by 6 bases and J by 1 base, with 12 bases between the two germline ends. The CDR3 DNA sequence: TGTGCCAGCAGCCCCCTGAATAGGAACACTGAAGCTTTCTTT. It specifies CASSPLNRNTEAFF.

This clone has at least ten counts. The V gene is TRBV6-6, the J gene TRBJ1-4; 9 bases are shared with TRBD1. Germline lookup yields CDR1 MNHNY and CDR2 SVGAGI (reference sequence). J was trimmed by 5 bases and V by 11 bases; bases with no gene match: 6. The CDR3 sequence is 13 residues long. CDR3 sequence reads: CAGAGTGNEKLFF. The CDR3 DNA sequence: TGTGCCGGCGCCGGGACAGGGAATGAAAAACTGTTTTTT.

This clone appeared a few times. The chain links TRBV4-3 to TRBJ2-1; D remains ambiguous. V was pared by 0 bases and J by 0 bases, with 9 bases between. The CDR3 has 16 amino acids. Germline lookup yields CDR1 LGHNA and CDR2 YSLEER. The CDR3 here is CASSQEYASSYNEQFF. CDR3 DNA sequence: TGCGCCAGCAGCCAAGAATACGCGAGCTCCTACAATGAGCAGTTCTTC.

This clone was seen at least ten times. This chain joins TRBV7-3 and TRBJ2-2, with TRBD2 as a possible D gene (6 bases). Trimming left V 5 bases short and J 10 bases short, with 14 bases between. CDR3 length equals 13 residues. CDR1 and CDR2 (germline): SGHTA, FQGTGA. The CDR3 sequence: CASSPGTRTELFF. CDR3 DNA: TGTGCCAGCAGCCCGGGGACTCGGACGGAGCTGTTTTTT.

This clone was observed at least ten times. This chain links TRBV6-5 with TRBJ1-4; possible D gene TRBD1, 5 bases. CDR1 and CDR2 (germline): MNHEY, SVGAGI. The CDR3 covers 14 residues. V was shortened by 5 bases and J by 7 bases, with 14 bases between the two germline ends. CDR3 nucleotides: TGTGCCAGCAGTCGACAGTACAACTCTGAAAAACTGTTTTTT. Its translation is CASSRQYNSEKLFF.

CDR3 amino acids: CASSRDRGLDYGYTF. Written as DNA, the CDR3 is TGTGCCAGCAGCAGGGACAGGGGGCTCGACTATGGCTACACCTTC. This chain connects TRBV5-6 to TRBJ1-2; TRBD1 matches 12 bases. CDR1 is SGHDT, CDR2 YYEEEE, per germline. There are 15 residues in the CDR3. After removal of 4 bases from V and 3 bases from J, the junction contained 4 bases not matched to a gene.